Shown below are 9 T cell receptor beta chains from a single sample sequenced in a study of a mutant IDH1 vaccine in newly diagnosed glioma. The assay was immunoSEQ multiplex PCR, and TCRdb's table has in-frame clones only and misses some. Among approximately 33,000 clones listed, roughly 70% were seen once. Time point of the sample: week 47, end of study. What each vaccine dose contained was 300 ug of mutant IDH1 20-mer peptide, accompanied by topical imiquimod. Antigens for these TCRs are unknown. The source was PBMCs, collected from a glioma patient whose treatment included an IDH1 peptide vaccine. The origin of the receptors is a man aged 40-55 years with glioma.

The chain is built from TRBV19 and TRBJ2-7; 9 positions agree with TRBD1. This CDR3 has 12 amino acids. Germline V CDR1 and CDR2: LNHDA, SQIVND (reference sequence). With V trimmed by 8 bases and J by 5 bases, 4 bases remained unmatched. CDR3 residues: CASQDRGDEQYF. The CDR3 DNA reads as TGTGCCAGTCAGGACAGGGGCGACGAGCAGTACTTC.

The chain links TRBV5-5 to TRBJ2-2; TRBD1 agrees at 8 bases. The ends lost 3 bases at V and 4 bases at J; junction bases unmatched: 11. Germline V CDR1 and CDR2: SGHKS, YYEKEE (reference sequence). This CDR3 spans 17 amino acids. CDR3 region: CASSSIPGQGSTGELFF. CDR3 DNA: TGTGCCAGCAGCTCGATCCCTGGACAGGGCAGCACCGGGGAGCTGTTTTTT.

For the CDR3, the DNA is TGTGCCAGCAGCAGTCGGGACAGGGGTTCCTATGGCTACACCTTC. Translated: CASSSRDRGSYGYTF. The chain joins TRBV5-8 to TRBJ1-2; 10 positions match TRBD1. The length of the CDR3 is 15 residues. The ends lost 4 bases at V and 4 bases at J; junction bases unmatched: 7. Germline loops: CDR1 SGHTS, CDR2 YDEGEE.

The rearrangement joins TRBV19 to TRBJ1-4; D is uncertain. CDR1 is LNHDA and CDR2 is SQIVND in the germline V gene (reference sequence). V lost 3 bases, J lost 8 bases, and 10 bases lay in between. The CDR3 extends over 13 amino acids. The CDR3 is CASSINPKEKLFF. CDR3 sequence (DNA): TGTGCCAGTAGTATCAACCCGAAAGAAAAACTGTTTTTT.

The chain links TRBV4-1 to TRBJ2-1; 12 bases fit TRBD2. Germline V gene lookup returns CDR1 MGHRA and CDR2 YSYEKL. The junction had 6 bases not matched to a gene; V was cut back by 0 bases and J by 6 bases. The CDR3 totals 17 residues. The CDR3 coding sequence is TGCGCCAGCAGCCAAGATCCCAGGACTAGCGGGATCAATGAGCAGTTCTTC. As protein: CASSQDPRTSGINEQFF.

This rearrangement joins TRBV19 to TRBJ1-5; no reliable D call. The CDR3 sequence is 17 residues long. V was shortened by 3 bases and J by 1 base, with 16 bases between the two germline ends. CDR1 is LNHDA and CDR2 is SQIVND in the germline V gene (reference sequence). CDR3 region: CASSMSWGDLSNQPQHF. CDR3 sequence (DNA): TGTGCCAGTAGTATGTCGTGGGGAGATTTAAGCAATCAGCCCCAGCATTTT.

V gene TRBV27 combines with J gene TRBJ2-1, with 16 bases aligning to TRBD2. The CDR3 runs 16 residues. CDR1 is MNHEY, CDR2 SMNVEV, per germline (reference sequence). Germline trimming cut 6 bases from V and 7 bases from J; bases unmatched to any gene: 6. CDR3: CASSLQGLAGGNEQFF. The CDR3 bases are TGTGCCAGCAGCCTCCAGGGACTAGCGGGAGGGAATGAGCAGTTCTTC.

V gene TRBV6-4 combines with J gene TRBJ1-5; tentatively, D is TRBD1 (6 bases). The germline gives CDR1 MRHNA, CDR2 SNTAGT. This CDR3 spans 15 amino acids. Trimming took off 4 bases at V and 2 bases at J, with 12 bases between the two ends. This CDR3 reads CASSAQGNGNQPQHF. Here the CDR3 DNA reads TGTGCCAGCAGTGCACAGGGTAACGGCAATCAGCCCCAGCATTTT.

The V gene is TRBV9, the J gene TRBJ2-7; D is possibly TRBD2 (6 bases). The CDR3 loop spans 15 amino acids. V lost 3 bases and J lost 0, with 13 bases in between. CDR1 is SGDLS and CDR2 is YYNGEE in the germline V gene. The CDR3 region is CASSASGTSSYEQYF. In DNA form, the CDR3 reads TGTGCCAGCAGCGCCTCCGGGACTTCCTCCTACGAGCAGTACTTC.